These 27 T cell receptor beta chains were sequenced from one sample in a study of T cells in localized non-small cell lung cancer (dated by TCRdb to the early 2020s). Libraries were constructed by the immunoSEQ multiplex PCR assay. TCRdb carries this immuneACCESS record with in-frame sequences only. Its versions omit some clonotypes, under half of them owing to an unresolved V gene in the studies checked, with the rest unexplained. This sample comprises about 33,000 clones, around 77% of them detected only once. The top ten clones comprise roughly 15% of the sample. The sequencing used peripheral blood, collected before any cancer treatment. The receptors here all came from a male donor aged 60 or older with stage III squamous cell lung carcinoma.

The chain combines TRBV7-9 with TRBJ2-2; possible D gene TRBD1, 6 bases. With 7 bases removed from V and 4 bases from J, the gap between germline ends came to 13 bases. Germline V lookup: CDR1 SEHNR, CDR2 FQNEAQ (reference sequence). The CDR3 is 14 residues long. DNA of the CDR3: TGTGCCAGCAATACCCGGGACACCACCGGGGAGCTGTTTTTT. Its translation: CASNTRDTTGELFF.

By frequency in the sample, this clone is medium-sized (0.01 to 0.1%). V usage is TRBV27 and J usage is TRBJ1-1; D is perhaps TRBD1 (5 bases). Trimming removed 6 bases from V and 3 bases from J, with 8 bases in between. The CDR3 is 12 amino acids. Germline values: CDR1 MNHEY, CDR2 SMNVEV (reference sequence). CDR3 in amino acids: CASRRGYTEAFF. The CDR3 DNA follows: TGTGCCAGCAGACGGGGGTACACTGAAGCTTTCTTT.

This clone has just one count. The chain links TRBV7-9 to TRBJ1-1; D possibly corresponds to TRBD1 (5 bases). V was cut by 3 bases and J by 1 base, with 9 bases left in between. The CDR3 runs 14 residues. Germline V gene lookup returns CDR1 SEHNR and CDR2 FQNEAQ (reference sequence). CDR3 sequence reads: CASSFGDRNTEAFF. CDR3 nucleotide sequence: TGTGCCAGCAGCTTTGGCGACAGGAACACTGAAGCTTTCTTT.

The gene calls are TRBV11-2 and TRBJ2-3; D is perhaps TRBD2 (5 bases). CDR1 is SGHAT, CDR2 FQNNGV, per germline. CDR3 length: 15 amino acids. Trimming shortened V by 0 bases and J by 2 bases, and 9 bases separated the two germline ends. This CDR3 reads CASSLEGEPTDTQYF. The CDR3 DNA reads TGTGCCAGCAGCTTAGAGGGAGAGCCCACAGATACGCAGTATTTT.

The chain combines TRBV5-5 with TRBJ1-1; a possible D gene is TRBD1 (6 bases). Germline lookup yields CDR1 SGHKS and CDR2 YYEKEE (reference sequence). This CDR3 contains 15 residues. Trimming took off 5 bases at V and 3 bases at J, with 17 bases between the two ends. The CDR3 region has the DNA TGTGCCAGCAGTTTGAGGGGGGCGCGTGACACTGAAGCTTTCTTT. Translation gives CASSLRGARDTEAFF.

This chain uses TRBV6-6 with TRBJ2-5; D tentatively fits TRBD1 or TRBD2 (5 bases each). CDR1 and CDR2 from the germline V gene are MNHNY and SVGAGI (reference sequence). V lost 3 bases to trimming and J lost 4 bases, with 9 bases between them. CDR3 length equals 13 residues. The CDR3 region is CASSYRGPETQYF. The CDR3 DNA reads TGTGCCAGCAGTTATCGGGGCCCAGAGACCCAGTACTTC.

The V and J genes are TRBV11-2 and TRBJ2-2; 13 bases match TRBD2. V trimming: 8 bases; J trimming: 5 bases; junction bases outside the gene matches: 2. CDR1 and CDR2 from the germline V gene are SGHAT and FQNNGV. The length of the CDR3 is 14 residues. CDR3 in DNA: TGTGCCAGCGAACTAGCGGGAGGGACCGGGGAGCTGTTTTTT. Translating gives CASELAGGTGELFF.

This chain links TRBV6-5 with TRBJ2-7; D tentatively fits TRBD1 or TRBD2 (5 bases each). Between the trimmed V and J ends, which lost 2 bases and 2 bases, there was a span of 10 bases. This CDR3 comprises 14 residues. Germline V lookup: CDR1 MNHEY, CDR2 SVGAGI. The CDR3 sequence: CASSYGTEPYEQYF. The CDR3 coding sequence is TGTGCCAGCAGTTACGGGACGGAACCCTACGAGCAGTACTTC.

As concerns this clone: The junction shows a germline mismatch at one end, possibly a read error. CDR3 residues: CASSRGNTEAFF. The CDR3 DNA is TGCGCCAGCAGCCGGGGGAACACTGAAGCTTTCTTT. The rearrangement joins TRBV7-9 to TRBJ1-1; no definite D call. The CDR3 contains 12 residues. The germline gives CDR1 SEHNR, CDR2 FQNEAQ (reference sequence).

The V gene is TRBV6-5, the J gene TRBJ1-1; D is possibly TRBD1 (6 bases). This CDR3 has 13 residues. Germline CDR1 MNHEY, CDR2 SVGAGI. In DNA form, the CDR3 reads TGTGCATGTGGGGGCGCTGGGAACACTGAAGCTTTCTTT. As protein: CACGGAGNTEAFF.

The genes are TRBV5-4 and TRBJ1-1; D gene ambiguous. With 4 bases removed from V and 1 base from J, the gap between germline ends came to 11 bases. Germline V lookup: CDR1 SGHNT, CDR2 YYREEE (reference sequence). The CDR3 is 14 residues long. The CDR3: CASSPYSKNTEAFF. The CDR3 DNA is TGTGCCAGCAGCCCATACAGTAAGAACACTGAAGCTTTCTTT. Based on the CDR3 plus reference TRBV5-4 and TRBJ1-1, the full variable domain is ETGVTQSPTHLIKTRGQQVTLRCSSQSGHNTVSWYQQALGQGPQFIFQYYREEENGRGNFPPRFSGLQFPNYSSELNVNALELDDSALYLCASSPYSKNTEAFFGQGTRLTVV.

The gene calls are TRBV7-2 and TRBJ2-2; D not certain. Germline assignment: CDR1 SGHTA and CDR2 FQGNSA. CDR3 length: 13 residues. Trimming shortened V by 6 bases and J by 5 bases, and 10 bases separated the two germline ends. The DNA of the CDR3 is TGTGCCAGCAGTCAGAGTGGAACCGGGGAGCTGTTTTTT. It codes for CASSQSGTGELFF.

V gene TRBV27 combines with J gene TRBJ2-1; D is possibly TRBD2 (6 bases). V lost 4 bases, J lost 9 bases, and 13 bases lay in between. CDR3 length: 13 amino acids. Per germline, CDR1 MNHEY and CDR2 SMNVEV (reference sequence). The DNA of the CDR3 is TGTGCCAGCAGTTCTGAGGGACTCCGTGAGCAGTTCTTC. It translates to CASSSEGLREQFF.

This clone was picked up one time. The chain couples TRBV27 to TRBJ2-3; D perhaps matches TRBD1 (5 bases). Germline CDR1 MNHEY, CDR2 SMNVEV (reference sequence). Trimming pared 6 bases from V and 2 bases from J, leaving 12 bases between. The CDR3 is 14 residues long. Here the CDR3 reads CASRPRVSTDTQYF. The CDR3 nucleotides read TGTGCCAGCAGGCCCAGGGTCTCCACAGATACGCAGTATTTT.

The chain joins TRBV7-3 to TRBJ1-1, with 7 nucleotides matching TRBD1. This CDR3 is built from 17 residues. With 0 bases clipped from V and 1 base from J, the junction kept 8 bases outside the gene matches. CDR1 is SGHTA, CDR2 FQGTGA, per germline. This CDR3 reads CASSLTPRTGANTEAFF. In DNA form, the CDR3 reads TGTGCCAGCAGCTTAACTCCCCGGACAGGCGCGAACACTGAAGCTTTCTTT. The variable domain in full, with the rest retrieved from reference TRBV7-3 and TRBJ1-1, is GAGVSQTPSNKVTEKGKYVELRCDPISGHTALYWYRQSLGQGPEFLIYFQGTGAADDSGLPNDRFFAVRPEGSVSTLKIQRTERGDSAVYLCASSLTPRTGANTEAFFGQGTRLTVV.

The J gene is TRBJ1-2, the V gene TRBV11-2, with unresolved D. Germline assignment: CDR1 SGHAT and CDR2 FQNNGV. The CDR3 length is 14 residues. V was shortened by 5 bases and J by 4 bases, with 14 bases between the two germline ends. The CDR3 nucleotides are TGTGCCAGCAGCGCCGACCTTGGGCGCTATGGCTACACCTTC. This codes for CASSADLGRYGYTF.

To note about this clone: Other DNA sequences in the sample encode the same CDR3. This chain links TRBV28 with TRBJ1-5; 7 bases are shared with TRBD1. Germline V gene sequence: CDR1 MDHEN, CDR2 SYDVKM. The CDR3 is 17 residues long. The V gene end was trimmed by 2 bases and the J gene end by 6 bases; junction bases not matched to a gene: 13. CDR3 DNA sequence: TGTGCCAGCAGTTTAGCTCCGGAGACAGGGAGGGGTCAGCCCCAGCATTTT. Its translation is CASSLAPETGRGQPQHF.

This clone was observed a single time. CDR3 sequence (DNA): TGTGCAAGTCGCTTTCAGGGTGACACTAATGAAAAACTGTTTTTT. Translated, it gives CASRFQGDTNEKLFF. J is TRBJ1-4 and V is TRBV12-2; the table's D call, TRBD1, was not checked against the DNA. TRBV12-2 counts as a pseudogene. This CDR3 has 15 amino acids.

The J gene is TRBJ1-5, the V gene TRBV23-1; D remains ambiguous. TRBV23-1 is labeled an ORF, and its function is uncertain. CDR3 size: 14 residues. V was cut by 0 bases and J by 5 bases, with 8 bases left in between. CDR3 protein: CASSQSCRDQPQHF. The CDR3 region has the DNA TGCGCCAGCAGTCAATCTTGCAGAGATCAGCCCCAGCATTTT.

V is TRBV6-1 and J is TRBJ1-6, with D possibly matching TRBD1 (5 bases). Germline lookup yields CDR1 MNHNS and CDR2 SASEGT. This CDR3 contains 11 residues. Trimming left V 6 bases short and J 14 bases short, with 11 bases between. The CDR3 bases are TGTGCCAGCAGAGAGGGGATCACCCTCCACTTT. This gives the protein CASREGITLHF.

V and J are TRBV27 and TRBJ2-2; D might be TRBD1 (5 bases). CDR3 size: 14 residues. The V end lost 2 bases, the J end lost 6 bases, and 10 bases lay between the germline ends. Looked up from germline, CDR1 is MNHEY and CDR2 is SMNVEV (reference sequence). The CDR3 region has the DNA TGTGCCAGCAGTTTACGTCAGGGTTCCGGGGAGCTGTTTTTT. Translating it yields CASSLRQGSGELFF.

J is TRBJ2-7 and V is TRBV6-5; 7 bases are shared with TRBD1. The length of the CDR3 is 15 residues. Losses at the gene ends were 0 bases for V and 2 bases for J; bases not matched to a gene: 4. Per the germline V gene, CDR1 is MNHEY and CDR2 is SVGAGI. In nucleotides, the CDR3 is TGTGCCAGCAGTTACTCGACAGGGAAGACCTACGAGCAGTACTTC. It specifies CASSYSTGKTYEQYF.

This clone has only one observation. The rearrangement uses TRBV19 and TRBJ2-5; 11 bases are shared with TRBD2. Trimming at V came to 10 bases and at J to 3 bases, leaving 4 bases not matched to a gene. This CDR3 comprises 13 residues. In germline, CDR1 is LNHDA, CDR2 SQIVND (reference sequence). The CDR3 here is CATHSGGEETQYF. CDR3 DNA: TGTGCCACCCATAGCGGGGGGGAAGAGACCCAGTACTTC.

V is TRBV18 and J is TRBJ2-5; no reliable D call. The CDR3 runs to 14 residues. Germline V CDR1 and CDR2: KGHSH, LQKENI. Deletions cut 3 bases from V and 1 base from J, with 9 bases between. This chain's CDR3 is CASSPLGAQETQYF. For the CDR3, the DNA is TGTGCCAGCTCACCGCTTGGCGCCCAAGAGACCCAGTACTTC.

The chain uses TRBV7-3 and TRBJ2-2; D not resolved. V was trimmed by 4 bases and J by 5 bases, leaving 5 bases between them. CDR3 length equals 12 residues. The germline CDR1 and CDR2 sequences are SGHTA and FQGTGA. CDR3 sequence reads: CASSSVTGELFF. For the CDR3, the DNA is TGTGCCAGCAGCTCGGTAACCGGGGAGCTGTTTTTT.

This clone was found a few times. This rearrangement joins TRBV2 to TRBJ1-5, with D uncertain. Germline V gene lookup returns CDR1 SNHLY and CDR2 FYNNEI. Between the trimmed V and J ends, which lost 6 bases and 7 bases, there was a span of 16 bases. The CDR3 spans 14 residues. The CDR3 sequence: CASSYAPPTQPQHF. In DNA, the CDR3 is TGTGCCAGCAGCTACGCCCCCCCTACGCAGCCCCAGCATTTT.

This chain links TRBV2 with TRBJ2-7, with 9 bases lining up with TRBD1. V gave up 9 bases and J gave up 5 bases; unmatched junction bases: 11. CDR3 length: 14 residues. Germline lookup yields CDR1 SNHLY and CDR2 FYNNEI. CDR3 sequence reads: CASAMTGGIDEQYF. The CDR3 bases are TGTGCCAGTGCTATGACAGGGGGAATTGACGAGCAGTACTTC.